Below, 20 T cell receptor beta chains from the same sample are listed, as sequenced in a study of cytomegalovirus exposure and HLA in healthy donors. A multiplex PCR was run with 60 Vbeta primers and 13 Jbeta primers. Profiled with immunoSEQ multiplex PCR; TCRdb holds only in-frame clones, not every one. The data contain around 100,000 clones, around two thirds of them singletons. The sample comprised PBMCs. These receptors originate from a man aged 50-60 years in good health and CMV-seropositive.

The chain joins TRBV6-5 to TRBJ1-1; 9 bases match TRBD1. The V and J ends lost 1 base and 8 bases, in that order; junction bases with no gene match: 2. This CDR3 has 13 amino acids. Germline V gene lookup returns CDR1 MNHEY and CDR2 SVGAGI. Here the CDR3 DNA reads TGTGCCAGCAGTTACTTCGGGACAGGGGAAGCTTTCTTT. Translation gives CASSYFGTGEAFF.

This chain's CDR3 is CASGLQGTNEKLFF. The CDR3 region has the DNA TGCGCCAGCGGGCTCCAGGGGACTAATGAAAAACTGTTTTTT. The chain joins TRBV5-1 to TRBJ1-4; tentative D call: TRBD1 (6 bases). From germline, CDR1 is SGHRS and CDR2 YFSETQ. V was cut by 7 bases and J by 2 bases, with 12 bases left in between. The CDR3 runs 14 residues.

The chain uses TRBV5-1 and TRBJ2-1, with 8 bases fitting TRBD1. The CDR3 has 16 amino acids. J gave up 6 bases and V 3 bases, and 11 bases lay outside the gene matches. In germline, CDR1 is SGHRS, CDR2 YFSETQ. As DNA, the CDR3 is TGCGCCAGCAGCTCCAGACAGGGGCGACTAGGCAATGAGCAGTTCTTC. This codes for CASSSRQGRLGNEQFF.

The CDR3 sequence is CASTGQGYGYTF. The CDR3 bases are TGTGCCAGCACAGGACAGGGCTATGGCTACACCTTC. The chain combines TRBV6-1 with TRBJ1-2; 8 nucleotides line up with TRBD1. Germline trimming cut 7 bases from V and 4 bases from J; bases unmatched to any gene: 2. CDR1 and CDR2 from the germline V gene are MNHNS and SASEGT. This CDR3 is built from 12 residues.

V and J are TRBV5-4 and TRBJ2-2; D is uncertain. The germline V and J ends were trimmed by 4 bases and 1 base, with 5 bases remaining between them. The CDR3 is 13 amino acids. From germline, CDR1 is SGHNT and CDR2 YYREEE (reference sequence). The CDR3 region is CASSRQNTGELFF. The DNA for the CDR3 is TGTGCCAGCAGCCGACAGAACACCGGGGAGCTGTTTTTT.

In this sample, this clone turned up a few times. The chain combines TRBV4-2 with TRBJ2-2, with 7 bases fitting TRBD2. Trimming at V came to 2 bases and at J to 6 bases, leaving 12 bases not matched to a gene. The germline V gene has CDR1 LGHNA and CDR2 YNFKEQ. The CDR3 is 17 amino acids. In DNA form, the CDR3 reads TGTGCCAGCAGCCAAAAGGATCAGGCGGGAGAGTCCGGGGAGCTGTTTTTT. Protein sequence: CASSQKDQAGESGELFF.

V and J are TRBV2 and TRBJ1-1; the match to TRBD1 covers 8 bases. The CDR3 is made up of 13 amino acids. Per germline, CDR1 SNHLY and CDR2 FYNNEI. The V and J ends lost 3 bases and 3 bases, in that order; junction bases with no gene match: 0. CDR3 sequence (DNA): TGTGCCAGCAGTGAGACAGGGGACACTGAAGCTTTCTTT. This translates into CASSETGDTEAFF.

The chain recombines TRBV2 with TRBJ2-7; TRBD2 is a possible D gene (6 bases). Germline values: CDR1 SNHLY, CDR2 FYNNEI. The CDR3 is 15 amino acids. V lost 2 bases and J 2 bases, leaving 13 bases between the germline ends. CDR3 protein: CASSERVAEAYEQYF. The CDR3 coding sequence is TGTGCCAGCAGTGAACGGGTAGCGGAAGCCTACGAGCAGTACTTC.

The J gene is TRBJ2-7, the V gene TRBV2; 7 bases are shared with TRBD1. Germline CDR1 and CDR2: SNHLY and FYNNEI. V was pared by 3 bases and J by 5 bases, with 10 bases of the junction left unmatched. The CDR3 covers 15 residues. The CDR3 DNA is TGTGCCAGCAGTGACCTCGGGACAGTTCTCCACGAGCAGTACTTC. Translating gives CASSDLGTVLHEQYF.

The V gene is TRBV5-1, the J gene TRBJ1-6; TRBD1 is a possible D gene (5 bases). The CDR3 consists of 14 residues. Between the trimmed V and J ends, which lost 0 bases and 10 bases, there was a span of 11 bases. The germline V gene has CDR1 SGHRS and CDR2 YFSETQ. For the CDR3, the DNA is TGCGCCAGCAGCTTGGAGCAGGGAACCTCACCCCTCCACTTT. Translation: CASSLEQGTSPLHF.

The chain links TRBV7-8 to TRBJ2-1; D is unclear. The CDR3 is made up of 12 amino acids. Trimming stripped 0 bases from V and 9 bases from J, with 6 bases between. Germline V gene data show CDR1 as SGHVS and CDR2 as FQNEAQ. This CDR3 reads CASSLAAGEQFF. The CDR3 DNA reads as TGTGCCAGCAGCTTAGCGGCTGGTGAGCAGTTCTTC.

V usage is TRBV2 and J usage is TRBJ2-5; TRBD2 matches 8 bases. The CDR3 length is 14 residues. Germline loops: CDR1 SNHLY, CDR2 FYNNEI. Trimming took 7 bases from V and 3 from J; bases not matched to a gene: 7. The CDR3 bases are TGTGCCAGCACTCGGACTAGCAGCAAAGAGACCCAGTACTTC. Its translation: CASTRTSSKETQYF.

This clone is a singleton in its sample. The chain carries TRBV5-4 and TRBJ1-1; TRBD1 matches at 8 bases. The CDR3 runs to 14 residues. CDR1 and CDR2 from the germline V gene are SGHNT and YYREEE (reference sequence). The junction had 2 bases not matched to a gene; V was cut back by 0 bases and J by 4 bases. The CDR3 loop reads CASSLDRGSTEAFF. The CDR3 region has the DNA TGTGCCAGCAGCTTGGACAGGGGGAGCACTGAAGCTTTCTTT.

The chain joins TRBV6-1 to TRBJ2-2; 7 bases align to TRBD2. Germline values: CDR1 MNHNS, CDR2 SASEGT. The trim removed 3 bases at V and 6 bases at J, leaving 7 bases unmatched. The CDR3 has 15 amino acids. The CDR3 sequence: CASSEGGGSPGELFF. The CDR3 DNA follows: TGTGCCAGCAGTGAGGGGGGAGGGTCCCCCGGGGAGCTGTTTTTT.

The J gene is TRBJ2-7, the V gene TRBV6-6; 9 positions match TRBD1. The CDR3 sequence is 12 residues long. CDR1 and CDR2 from the germline V gene are MNHNY and SVGAGI (reference sequence). Unmatched junction bases numbered 5, after V lost 5 bases and J lost 9 bases. In DNA, the CDR3 is TGTGCCAGCAGTCCGGGACAGGGTGGGCAGTACTTC. This gives the protein CASSPGQGGQYF.

The chain employs TRBV19 and TRBJ2-1; 11 nucleotides match TRBD1. Germline V gene sequence: CDR1 LNHDA, CDR2 SQIVND (reference sequence). V was clipped by 4 bases and J by 6 bases; unmatched bases: 5. The CDR3 is made up of 15 amino acids. The CDR3 here is CASSRTGQGGNEQFF. The CDR3 nucleotides read TGTGCCAGTAGTAGGACGGGACAGGGGGGCAATGAGCAGTTCTTC.

The genes are TRBV28 and TRBJ1-2; D possibly corresponds to TRBD1 (6 bases). Trimming stripped 10 bases from V and 2 bases from J, with 17 bases between. This CDR3 is 14 amino acids long. CDR1 and CDR2 (germline): MDHEN, SYDVKM. The CDR3 DNA reads TGTGCCACCCAAGAACTTGACAGGAACTATGGCTACACCTTC. As protein: CATQELDRNYGYTF.

The CDR3 DNA reads TGTGCCATCAGTGAGTTCAGGGTGGGCACTGAAGCTTTCTTT. Protein product: CAISEFRVGTEAFF. The chain recombines TRBV10-3 with TRBJ1-1; tentative D call: TRBD1 (5 bases). Germline assignment: CDR1 ENHRY and CDR2 SYGVKD. Trimming pared 1 base from V and 4 bases from J, leaving 10 bases between. CDR3 length equals 14 residues.

The chain carries TRBV5-1 and TRBJ2-5, with D perhaps matching TRBD1 (5 bases). This CDR3 spans 16 amino acids. The V end was cut by 4 bases, the J end by 1 base, with 17 bases between. Germline V gene lookup returns CDR1 SGHRS and CDR2 YFSETQ. CDR3 in amino acids: CASSTGPAGFQETQYF. The CDR3 DNA is TGCGCCAGCAGCACAGGACCAGCCGGATTCCAAGAGACCCAGTACTTC.

The genes are TRBV18 and TRBJ1-2; 8 bases match TRBD1. This CDR3 has 15 residues. V shed 4 bases, J shed 4 bases, and the junction held 8 bases outside the gene matches. Germline-derived CDR1 and CDR2 are KGHSH and LQKENI. In nucleotides, the CDR3 is TGTGCCAGCTCACTACAAAGGACAGGGAGCTATGGCTACACCTTC. Amino acid sequence: CASSLQRTGSYGYTF. The variable domain in full, completed from reference TRBV18 and TRBJ1-2, reads NAGVMQNPRHLVRRRGQEARLRCSPMKGHSHVYWYRQLPEEGLKFMVYLQKENIIDESGMPKERFSAEFPKEGPSILRIQQVVRGDSAAYFCASSLQRTGSYGYTFGSGTRLTVV.